One and the same sample provided the 26 T cell receptor beta chains below, sequenced in a study of control samples from healthy donors and cancer patients. Repertoires were generated with immunoSEQ multiplex PCR, while TCRdb's copy carries only in-frame clones and drops some. The data show more than 45,000 clones, around 90% seen once. Specimen: PBMCs. The receptor set was obtained from a man aged 25-45 years with colorectal cancer.

V and J are TRBV19 and TRBJ2-4; D is perhaps TRBD1 (6 bases). The CDR3 totals 16 residues. Germline lookup yields CDR1 LNHDA and CDR2 SQIVND (reference sequence). V lost 1 base, J lost 8 bases, and 18 bases lay in between. CDR3 coding DNA: TGTGCCAGTAGTATAGCGGTCCAGGGGACGAGAGACATTCAGTACTTC. It specifies CASSIAVQGTRDIQYF.

This chain uses TRBV5-4 with TRBJ2-7; no clear D. Trimming pared 2 bases from V and 0 bases from J, leaving 6 bases between. The germline V gene has CDR1 SGHNT and CDR2 YYREEE (reference sequence). This CDR3 contains 13 residues. The chain's CDR3 is CASSFGTSYEQYV. The CDR3 DNA reads TGTGCCAGCAGCTTTGGCACCTCCTACGAGCAGTACGTC.

The chain couples TRBV5-1 to TRBJ1-1, with unresolved D. The germline V gene encodes CDR1 SGHRS and CDR2 YFSETQ. Trimming cost V 0 bases and J 3 bases, with 6 bases left between them. This CDR3 contains 13 residues. CDR3: CASSLDTDTEAFF. Written as DNA, the CDR3 is TGCGCCAGCAGCTTGGATACAGACACTGAAGCTTTCTTT.

The J gene is TRBJ1-2, the V gene TRBV18; TRBD1 is a possible D gene (6 bases). Germline-derived CDR1 and CDR2 are KGHSH and LQKENI. V was trimmed by 2 bases and J by 7 bases, leaving 17 bases between them. The CDR3 contains 15 residues. The CDR3 here is CASSPNLGQTGGYTF. CDR3 DNA sequence: TGTGCCAGCTCACCAAATCTCGGACAGACGGGTGGCTACACCTTC. Looking up the rest from reference TRBV18 and TRBJ1-2 gives the full variable domain: NAGVMQNPRHLVRRRGQEARLRCSPMKGHSHVYWYRQLPEEGLKFMVYLQKENIIDESGMPKERFSAEFPKEGPSILRIQQVVRGDSAAYFCASSPNLGQTGGYTFGSGTRLTVV.

This sequence joins TRBV30 and TRBJ1-2; D possibly corresponds to TRBD1 (5 bases). The germline gives CDR1 GTSNPN, CDR2 SVGIG (reference sequence). The V gene lost 8 bases and the J gene lost 7 bases, with 17 bases spanning the gap. The CDR3 is 12 residues long. In DNA, the CDR3 is TGTGCCCACGATACGGGGGTACGTGGCTACACCTTC. Its protein product is CAHDTGVRGYTF.

The CDR3 here is CASSPDRWSTDTQYF. DNA for the CDR3: TGTGCCAGCAGCCCTGACAGGTGGTCCACAGATACGCAGTATTTT. The chain combines TRBV14 with TRBJ2-3; tentatively, D is TRBD1 (6 bases). The CDR3 has 15 residues. Trimming shortened V by 4 bases and J by 2 bases, and 13 bases separated the two germline ends. Germline V gives CDR1 SGHDN, CDR2 FVKESK.

CDR3 sequence: CASSMSSGGQETQYF. CDR3 bases: TGTGCCAGTAGTATGTCTAGCGGGGGCCAAGAGACCCAGTACTTC. V is TRBV19 and J is TRBJ2-5; 10 nucleotides agree with TRBD2. J was trimmed by 1 base and V by 3 bases; bases with no gene match: 2. Germline lookup yields CDR1 LNHDA and CDR2 SQIVND (reference sequence). The CDR3 has 15 amino acids. The complete variable domain, with remaining parts taken from reference TRBV19 and TRBJ2-5, reads DGGITQSPKYLFRKEGQNVTLSCEQNLNHDAMYWYRQDPGQGLRLIYYSQIVNDFQKGDIAEGYSVSREKKESFPLTVTSAQKNPTAFYLCASSMSSGGQETQYFGPGTRLLVL.

J is TRBJ2-1 and V is TRBV11-2, with 11 positions matching TRBD2. This CDR3 has 18 residues. With 1 base clipped from V and 6 bases from J, the junction kept 11 bases outside the gene matches. Germline-derived CDR1 and CDR2 are SGHAT and FQNNGV. The CDR3 DNA sequence: TGTGCCAGCAGCTTAGGGCGCTTAGCGGGGGGGCCGGGCAATGAGCAGTTCTTC. This translates into CASSLGRLAGGPGNEQFF.

This sequence joins TRBV7-9 and TRBJ1-4; no firm D call. Looked up from germline, CDR1 is SEHNR and CDR2 is FQNEAQ (reference sequence). V was shortened by 3 bases and J by 4 bases, with 9 bases between the two germline ends. CDR3 length: 14 amino acids. As DNA, the CDR3 is TGTGCCAGCAGCTTTGGTGGGGATAATGAAAAACTGTTTTTT. This gives the protein CASSFGGDNEKLFF.

V usage is TRBV29-1 and J usage is TRBJ1-1; D remains unclear. The CDR3 length is 13 residues. The germline CDR1 and CDR2 sequences are SQVTM and ANQGSEA. Trimming cost V 0 bases and J 7 bases, with 12 bases left between them. The CDR3 loop reads CSVEDLSPHEAFF. Here the CDR3 DNA reads TGCAGCGTTGAAGATTTGTCTCCCCATGAAGCTTTCTTT.

The V and J genes are TRBV7-9 and TRBJ2-3; 10 bases fit TRBD1. Looked up from germline, CDR1 is SEHNR and CDR2 is FQNEAQ (reference sequence). The trim removed 6 bases at V and 2 bases at J, leaving 5 bases unmatched. The CDR3 runs 15 residues. Here the CDR3 reads CASSMGTGATDTQYF. CDR3 coding DNA: TGTGCCAGCAGTATGGGGACAGGGGCCACAGATACGCAGTATTTT.

In DNA, the CDR3 is TGTGCCAGTAGTCCCCGGGGGACAAGGAGATCACCCCTCCACTTT. Translating gives CASSPRGTRRSPLHF. The chain combines TRBV19 with TRBJ1-6; tentatively, D is TRBD1 (6 bases). Trimming cost V 5 bases and J 10 bases, with 18 bases left between them. Germline CDR1 and CDR2: LNHDA and SQIVND (reference sequence). The CDR3 is 15 amino acids.

The chain combines TRBV6-5 with TRBJ2-7; tentatively, D is TRBD1 (6 bases). Germline CDR1 and CDR2: MNHEY and SVGAGI. The CDR3 has 15 residues. The ends were cut back, 7 bases at V and 7 bases at J, with 23 bases in the middle. The CDR3 loop is CASNLLTGYRGEQYF. The DNA for the CDR3 is TGTGCCAGCAACCTCCTGACAGGTTACAGAGGGGAGCAGTACTTC.

CDR3 sequence reads: CASSHTGQGAEGYTF. The CDR3 nucleotides are TGTGCCAGCAGCCATACTGGGCAGGGGGCTGAGGGCTACACCTTC. The rearrangement joins TRBV3-1 (or the pseudogene TRBV3-2) to TRBJ1-2; 8 bases agree with TRBD1. J gave up 8 bases and V 3 bases, and 11 bases lay outside the gene matches. CDR1 and CDR2 from the germline V gene are LGHDT and YNNKEL (reference sequence). The CDR3 totals 15 residues.

This chain uses TRBV10-3 with TRBJ2-3; possibly TRBD2 for D (5 bases). The V end was cut by 5 bases, the J end by 7 bases, with 13 bases between. The CDR3 spans 13 residues. The germline V gene has CDR1 ENHRY and CDR2 SYGVKD. CDR3: CAISTPGTNTQYF. As DNA, the CDR3 is TGTGCCATCAGTACACCGGGAACAAATACGCAGTATTTT.

This chain connects TRBV10-3 to TRBJ2-5, with 7 bases matching TRBD1. The germline V gene has CDR1 ENHRY and CDR2 SYGVKD. This CDR3 has 14 amino acids. V was pared by 3 bases and J by 4 bases, with 5 bases of the junction left unmatched. The CDR3 loop is CAISDPGQIETQYF. CDR3 DNA: TGTGCCATCAGTGATCCGGGACAGATAGAGACCCAGTACTTC.

V and J are TRBV9 and TRBJ1-2, with D possibly TRBD1 on 5 matching bases. CDR1 is SGDLS, CDR2 YYNGEE, per germline. V was clipped by 5 bases and J by 7 bases, with 15 bases between them. The CDR3 is 13 amino acids. CDR3 loop: CASSREGDSGYTF. CDR3 DNA: TGTGCCAGCAGTCGGGAAGGGGACTCTGGCTACACCTTC.

J is TRBJ1-4 and V is TRBV7-9; TRBD1 aligns across 7 bases. CDR1 SEHNR and CDR2 FQNEAQ come from the germline V gene (reference sequence). The CDR3 is made up of 17 amino acids. Trimming took 5 bases from V and 8 from J; bases not matched to a gene: 17. In DNA, the CDR3 is TGTGCCAGCAGCCATACAGCCTTCCGGGACAGCCTAGAAAAACTGTTTTTT. Residues: CASSHTAFRDSLEKLFF.

V usage is TRBV20-1 and J usage is TRBJ2-3; 8 nucleotides match TRBD1. V was clipped by 3 bases and J by 0 bases; unmatched bases: 14. In germline, CDR1 is DFQATT, CDR2 SNEGSKA (reference sequence). This CDR3 is 18 amino acids long. CDR3 DNA: TGCAGTGCTAGTATGGCAGGGGGCATTTCTGCTAGCACAGATACGCAGTATTTT. Amino acids: CSASMAGGISASTDTQYF.

This clone appeared once. This sequence joins TRBV6-2 or TRBV6-3 and TRBJ1-1; a weak D match, TRBD1 (5 bases). The CDR3 length is 17 residues. With 0 bases removed from V and 3 bases from J, the gap between germline ends came to 17 bases. The V gene's germline CDR1 is MNHEY and CDR2 SVGEGT. The CDR3 DNA sequence: TGTGCCAGCAGTTACTCCCGGCGGGCAGGACATTACACTGAAGCTTTCTTT. It yields the protein CASSYSRRAGHYTEAFF.

V is TRBV7-7 and J is TRBJ2-1; 9 bases agree with TRBD1. V gave up 3 bases and J gave up 5 bases; unmatched junction bases: 5. Germline assignment: CDR1 SSHAT and CDR2 FNYEAQ (reference sequence). The CDR3 runs to 15 residues. The CDR3 sequence is CASSLGQGSDNEQFF. Here the CDR3 DNA reads TGTGCCAGCAGCTTGGGACAGGGTTCAGACAATGAGCAGTTCTTC.

The CDR3 DNA reads as TGTGCCAGCTCTCAAACAGGGAGTCAACTGTTTTTT. Translating gives CASSQTGSQLFF. The chain joins TRBV18 to TRBJ1-4; a weak D match, TRBD1 (6 bases). Germline CDR1 and CDR2: KGHSH and LQKENI. The V and J ends lost 6 bases and 12 bases respectively, with 14 bases between them. This CDR3 comprises 12 residues.

The genes are TRBV7-9 and TRBJ2-3, with unresolved D. V was cut by 3 bases and J by 0 bases, with 13 bases left in between. Germline V CDR1 and CDR2: SEHNR, FQNEAQ (reference sequence). This CDR3 is 16 amino acids long. This CDR3 reads CASSFDRRASTDTQYF. The CDR3 bases are TGTGCCAGCAGCTTCGATCGTAGGGCGAGCACAGATACGCAGTATTTT.

J is TRBJ2-6 and V is TRBV30; D gene ambiguous. CDR1 GTSNPN and CDR2 SVGIG come from the germline V gene (reference sequence). This CDR3 region has 15 residues. Trimming removed 1 base at V and 2 bases at J, with 9 bases between. The CDR3 DNA reads TGTGCCTGGAGTGGCACTTTGCCTGGGGCCAACGTCCTGACTTTC. This sequence encodes CAWSGTLPGANVLTF.

V usage is TRBV27 and J usage is TRBJ1-4, with D possibly being TRBD1 (5 bases). V lost 2 bases, J lost 8 bases, and 15 bases lay in between. Germline lookup yields CDR1 MNHEY and CDR2 SMNVEV (reference sequence). This CDR3 region has 15 residues. Written as DNA, the CDR3 is TGTGCCAGCAGTTTAGGGACCTCAAGGAGGGAAAAACTGTTTTTT. Its protein is CASSLGTSRREKLFF.

This clone showed up just once. The rearrangement links TRBV9 to TRBJ2-2; TRBD1 matches at 8 bases. Germline values: CDR1 SGDLS, CDR2 YYNGEE. The CDR3 runs to 15 residues. The J segment lost 2 bases and the V segment lost 1 base, leaving 1 base of the junction unmatched. CDR3 region: CASSVQGANTGELFF. The CDR3 nucleotides are TGTGCCAGCAGCGTACAGGGGGCAAACACCGGGGAGCTGTTTTTT.